The 19 T cell receptor beta chains below come from one sample, sequenced in a study of cytomegalovirus exposure and HLA in healthy donors. Method: immunoSEQ multiplex PCR; TCRdb's copy keeps in-frame clones and lacks some. Among about 200,000 clones listed, 84% were seen once. The specimen sequenced was PBMCs. The source is a woman aged 25 to 39 in good health and CMV-seropositive.

This chain joins TRBV15 and TRBJ1-5; 10 nucleotides align to TRBD1. Germline V gene data show CDR1 as LNHNV and CDR2 as YYDKDF (reference sequence). J lost 3 bases, V lost 2 bases, and 7 bases had no gene match. CDR3 length: 17 residues. The CDR3 loop reads CATSRSRTGGSNQPQHF. CDR3 DNA: TGTGCCACCAGCAGATCAAGGACAGGGGGATCCAATCAGCCCCAGCATTTT.

The gene calls are TRBV13 and TRBJ2-1; TRBD1 matches at 9 bases. Trimming took 5 bases from V and 9 from J; bases not matched to a gene: 5. The CDR3 loop spans 13 amino acids. CDR1 and CDR2 (germline): PRHDT, FYEKMQ (reference sequence). CDR3 in DNA: TGTGCCAGCAGCCCAGACAGGGGGGTTGAGCAGTTCTTC. Amino acid sequence: CASSPDRGVEQFF.

The rearrangement uses TRBV7-8 and TRBJ2-3; 10 bases agree with TRBD2. CDR3 length: 17 amino acids. The germline CDR1 and CDR2 sequences are SGHVS and FQNEAQ. Trimming removed 5 bases from V and 0 bases from J; junction bases left unmatched: 8. The CDR3 DNA is TGTGCCAGCAGCCTTCAAAGGACTAGCGGTAGCACAGATACGCAGTATTTT. As protein: CASSLQRTSGSTDTQYF.

The rearrangement joins TRBV18 to TRBJ1-2; D is perhaps TRBD1 (5 bases). The germline V and J ends were trimmed by 3 bases and 8 bases, with 19 bases remaining between them. CDR3 length: 15 residues. Germline assignment: CDR1 KGHSH and CDR2 LQKENI. The CDR3, as DNA: TGTGCCAGCTCACCTAAACAGGAGCCTCTGAGGGGCTACACCTTC. Translated: CASSPKQEPLRGYTF. Variable domain in full (rest from reference TRBV18 and TRBJ1-2): NAGVMQNPRHLVRRRGQEARLRCSPMKGHSHVYWYRQLPEEGLKFMVYLQKENIIDESGMPKERFSAEFPKEGPSILRIQQVVRGDSAAYFCASSPKQEPLRGYTFGSGTRLTVV.

In this sample, this clone turned up once. The chain carries TRBV19 and TRBJ2-1; TRBD2 aligns across 10 bases. V dropped 4 bases and J dropped 7; count of bases not matched to a gene: 10. The CDR3 covers 16 residues. The germline V gene encodes CDR1 LNHDA and CDR2 SQIVND (reference sequence). The chain's CDR3 is CASSTLTSGYQNEQFF. CDR3 DNA sequence: TGTGCCAGTAGTACTTTGACTAGCGGGTACCAAAATGAGCAGTTCTTC.

The chain employs TRBV10-3 and TRBJ2-5, with 12 bases fitting TRBD2. This CDR3 contains 18 residues. Germline V gives CDR1 ENHRY, CDR2 SYGVKD. V shed 3 bases, J shed 5 bases, and the junction held 13 bases outside the gene matches. The CDR3: CAISDPSGRAGGGETQYF. Written as DNA, the CDR3 is TGTGCCATCAGTGACCCTAGCGGGAGGGCCGGAGGTGGTGAGACCCAGTACTTC.

The chain carries TRBV13 and TRBJ2-1; a possible D gene is TRBD1 (6 bases). V lost 5 bases and J 7 bases, leaving 18 bases between the germline ends. Germline V gene lookup returns CDR1 PRHDT and CDR2 FYEKMQ (reference sequence). This CDR3 region has 15 residues. The CDR3 loop is CASSLGAGVGNEQFF. CDR3 sequence (DNA): TGTGCCAGCAGCCTGGGGGCAGGGGTAGGGAATGAGCAGTTCTTC.

J is TRBJ2-1 and V is TRBV7-2; 10 bases are a match to TRBD2. The V gene end was trimmed by 5 bases and the J gene end by 8 bases; junction bases not matched to a gene: 6. The CDR3 extends over 14 amino acids. Per the germline V gene, CDR1 is SGHTA and CDR2 is FQGNSA. Written as DNA, the CDR3 is TGTGCCAGCAGCACCTTAGCGGGAGGCCATGAGCAGTTCTTC. Translation: CASSTLAGGHEQFF.

The rearrangement uses TRBV28 and TRBJ1-1; maybe TRBD1 (5 bases). Germline CDR1 is MDHEN and CDR2 is SYDVKM. CDR3 length: 13 residues. The V end lost 8 bases, the J end lost 1 base, and 11 bases lay between the germline ends. CDR3 bases: TGTGCCAGCCGGACACCCCCGAACACTGAAGCTTTCTTT. This encodes CASRTPPNTEAFF.

This clone was counted between two and nine times. In DNA, the CDR3 is TGTGCCAGCAGCCAAGATACCCCCTTTGCAGGGGACTATGGCTACACCTTC. Translation gives CASSQDTPFAGDYGYTF. The chain has TRBV4-2 and TRBJ1-2; D is perhaps TRBD1 (6 bases). The germline V and J ends were trimmed by 0 bases and 3 bases, with 17 bases remaining between them. Germline-derived CDR1 and CDR2 are LGHNA and YNFKEQ. This CDR3 is 17 amino acids long.

This clone turned up a few times. The chain couples TRBV4-1 to TRBJ2-3, with D possibly TRBD2 on 6 matching bases. The CDR3 is made up of 16 amino acids. In germline, CDR1 is MGHRA, CDR2 YSYEKL. V shed 7 bases and J shed 1 base, with 18 bases lying between them. The CDR3 nucleotides are TGCGCCAGCACCTGGGGGAGGAGTCCCGGCACAGATACGCAGTATTTT. It yields the protein CASTWGRSPGTDTQYF.

This chain uses TRBV5-1 with TRBJ2-1; 9 nucleotides align to TRBD2. CDR1 SGHRS and CDR2 YFSETQ come from the germline V gene. The CDR3 has 18 amino acids. The ends lost 4 bases at V and 4 bases at J; junction bases unmatched: 15. DNA of the CDR3: TGCGCCAGCAGCATTTCCTATAGCGGGAGTGACCCTTACAATGAGCAGTTCTTC. It yields the protein CASSISYSGSDPYNEQFF.

This sequence joins TRBV7-9 and TRBJ2-7; D possibly corresponds to TRBD1 (6 bases). The V and J ends lost 5 bases and 2 bases respectively, with 13 bases between them. Germline V CDR1 and CDR2: SEHNR, FQNEAQ (reference sequence). The CDR3 length is 14 residues. CDR3 amino acids: CASSPQGLPYEQYF. As DNA, the CDR3 is TGTGCCAGCAGCCCACAGGGATTGCCCTACGAGCAGTACTTC.

The chain joins TRBV28 to TRBJ1-4; D is uncertain. V was clipped by 3 bases and J by 7 bases, with 9 bases between them. There are 13 residues in the CDR3. Germline values: CDR1 MDHEN, CDR2 SYDVKM. CDR3 residues: CASSFLGSEKLFF. The CDR3 DNA reads as TGTGCCAGCAGTTTTCTAGGGAGTGAAAAACTGTTTTTT.

This sequence joins TRBV13 and TRBJ2-3, with 7 bases aligning to TRBD1. The CDR3 covers 16 residues. Germline trimming cut 3 bases from V and 0 bases from J; bases unmatched to any gene: 6. Germline V CDR1 and CDR2: PRHDT, FYEKMQ (reference sequence). CDR3 bases: TGTGCCAGCAGCTTGGTCGGACAGGCTAGCACAGATACGCAGTATTTT. This gives the protein CASSLVGQASTDTQYF. Complete variable domain (other parts from reference TRBV13 and TRBJ2-3): AAGVIQSPRHLIKEKRETATLKCYPIPRHDTVYWYQQGPGQDPQFLISFYEKMQSDKGSIPDRFSAQQFSDYHSELNMSSLELGDSALYFCASSLVGQASTDTQYFGPGTRLTVL.

The chain has TRBV6-5 and TRBJ1-3; TRBD1 matches at 8 bases. Germline CDR1 reads MNHEY; CDR2 reads SVGAGI. The CDR3 consists of 15 residues. Germline trimming cut 5 bases from V and 5 bases from J; bases unmatched to any gene: 8. This CDR3 is CASSRDRWSRNTIYF. DNA of the CDR3: TGTGCCAGCAGTAGGGACAGGTGGTCACGAAACACCATATATTTT.

The chain's CDR3 is CASSLNINTGELFF. CDR3 nucleotide sequence: TGTGCCAGCAGTTTGAACATCAACACCGGGGAGCTGTTTTTT. This sequence joins TRBV28 and TRBJ2-2; D gene uncertain. CDR1 and CDR2 from the germline V gene are MDHEN and SYDVKM. This CDR3 is built from 14 residues. The V end lost 3 bases, the J end lost 2 bases, and 7 bases lay between the germline ends.

The J gene is TRBJ1-1, the V gene TRBV7-9; D possibly corresponds to TRBD1 (5 bases). CDR1 and CDR2 from the germline V gene are SEHNR and FQNEAQ (reference sequence). V gave up 5 bases and J gave up 0 bases, with 22 bases separating them. This CDR3 is 18 amino acids long. Here the CDR3 reads CASSVRQTNPHMNTEAFF. The CDR3 coding sequence is TGTGCCAGCAGCGTAAGACAGACCAATCCCCATATGAACACTGAAGCTTTCTTT.

The chain combines TRBV6-1 with TRBJ2-2, with D uncertain. The CDR3 totals 13 residues. Germline assignment: CDR1 MNHNS and CDR2 SASEGT. V lost 2 bases to trimming and J lost 1 base, with 2 bases between them. Here the CDR3 reads CASSELNTGELFF. CDR3 nucleotides: TGTGCCAGCAGTGAACTGAACACCGGGGAGCTGTTTTTT.